The clone carrying this T cell receptor (beta chain) has ten or more counts. The CDR3 is 13 residues long. Trimming shortened V by 7 bases and J by 4 bases, and 16 bases separated the two germline ends. From germline, CDR1 is SQVTM and CDR2 ANQGSEA. The data are from a study of T cells in Graves' hyperthyroidism and ophthalmopathy. Study details: Any treatment followed the collection of peripheral blood at initial diagnosis.

What was amplified from RNA transcripts were TCR beta CDR3 regions. TCR CDR3 regions were first amplified by RT-PCR with HTBI primers. TCRdb re-analysed the multiplex PCR reads in MiXCR, keeping a single row per CDR3 protein. The profile shows 300,000 to 450,000 distinct CDR3 sequences, about 25% of them singletons. Newly diagnosed patients aged 18 to 65 had hyperthyroidism of under 2 months' duration. Thyroid ultrasound, orbital computed tomography, clinical symptoms, and serum thyroxine and TRAb underpinned diagnoses. The source of this sequence is a man between 45 and 60 years old with Graves' hyperthyroidism. Sequenced input: blood. V gene TRBV29-1 combines with J gene TRBJ2-5; tentatively, D is TRBD1 or TRBD2 (6 bases each). The CDR3 coding sequence is TGCAGCGCCGAGACGGAGGGGGGAGAGACCCAGTACTTC. Encoded protein: CSAETEGGETQYF.